This TCR beta chain appears in the sequencing data of a study of T cell repertoires in cytomegalovirus infection. For the study at large: Epitope selection comprised recently identified HLA-C-restricted CMV epitopes and well-studied HLA-B-restricted CMV epitopes. Based on public TCR beta signatures, there were indications of CMV infection and of a matching HLA type.

Study-wide results and limits: Cumulated frequencies of public TCR beta families served to identify carriers of CMV plus the relevant HLA. HLA-C-restricted CMV-specific TCR beta clonotypes prevailed in the ex vivo response.

To note about this clonotype: The target antigen is unknown.

The V gene end was trimmed by 6 bases and the J gene end by 4 bases; junction bases not matched to a gene: 11. This CDR3 has 15 residues. TCRdb independently ran MiXCR on the reads; one entry per CDR3 protein. The sample carries fewer than 1,000,000 distinct CDR3 sequences, around 32% recorded once. Sequenced here: cultured CD8+ T cells from PBMCs, sampled from culture after CMV antigen stimulation. The sequence was obtained from a human donor in good health (CMV status not recorded). Some clones in this sample may be carry-over from other donors' samples. The chain employs TRBV12-3 or TRBV12-4 and TRBJ2-5; 7 positions agree with TRBD1. This CDR3 reads CASRPTGTRRETQYF. The CDR3 DNA reads TGTGCCAGCAGGCCGACAGGGACGAGGAGAGAGACCCAGTACTTC.